These 11 T cell receptor beta chains originate from one sample sequenced in a study of T cell repertoires in cytomegalovirus infection. TCRdb called the reads again in MiXCR, with one record for every CDR3 protein. The sample contains approximately 630,000 distinct CDR3 sequences, approximately 24% of which appear only once. What was sequenced was CD8+ T cells from PBMCs. The receptors here all came from a human donor in good health (CMV status not recorded). Some clones in this sample may be carry-over from other donors' samples.

With regard to this clonotype: This may be a read error, as it is one base from a much larger clone. The chain has TRBV7-6 and TRBJ1-1, with 7 bases fitting TRBD1. The CDR3 spans 13 residues. Germline CDR1 reads SGHVS; CDR2 reads FNYEAQ. This chain's CDR3 is CASSFKGATKAFF. For the CDR3, the DNA is TGTGCCAGCAGCTTCAAGGGGGCCACTAAAGCTTTCTTT.

The V call is TRBV27, the J call TRBJ1-2, with D hard to call. This CDR3 is 13 amino acids long. Trimming took off 6 bases at V and 0 bases at J, with 8 bases between the two ends. The germline V gene has CDR1 MNHEY and CDR2 SMNVEV (reference sequence). The CDR3 here is CASRGGPNYGYTF. CDR3 nucleotide sequence: TGTGCCAGCAGGGGTGGGCCTAACTATGGCTACACCTTC.

The chain carries TRBV9 and TRBJ2-1; D gene uncertain. CDR3 length equals 15 residues. CDR1 and CDR2 (germline): SGDLS, YYNGEE. Deletions cut 0 bases from V and 0 bases from J, with 7 bases between. This CDR3 reads CASSVGSSSYNEQFF. In nucleotides, the CDR3 is TGTGCCAGCAGCGTAGGCTCTAGCTCCTACAATGAGCAGTTCTTC.

The chain uses TRBV4-2 and TRBJ2-2, with TRBD2 matching over 10 bases. CDR3 length equals 16 residues. Germline V gene lookup returns CDR1 LGHNA and CDR2 YNFKEQ. Trimming removed 0 bases from V and 6 bases from J; junction bases left unmatched: 4. DNA of the CDR3: TGTGCCAGCAGCCAAGATACTAGCGGGAAAGCCGGGGAGCTGTTTTTT. Translation gives CASSQDTSGKAGELFF.

V gene TRBV6-6 combines with J gene TRBJ1-5, with a possible D match to TRBD1 (6 bases). The germline V and J ends were trimmed by 2 bases and 3 bases, with 11 bases remaining between them. Per the germline V gene, CDR1 is MNHNY and CDR2 is SVGAGI (reference sequence). The CDR3 consists of 15 residues. The DNA for the CDR3 is TGTGCCAGCAGTTACCCTACAGGGAACAATCAGCCCCAGCATTTT. Translated, it gives CASSYPTGNNQPQHF.

This clonotype was counted between two and nine times. V is TRBV11-2 and J is TRBJ2-1, with TRBD2 matching 7 bases. J gave up 5 bases and V 2 bases, and 6 bases lay outside the gene matches. The CDR3 is made up of 15 amino acids. From germline, CDR1 is SGHAT and CDR2 FQNNGV. This CDR3 is CASSLSGAPNNEQFF. DNA for the CDR3: TGTGCCAGCAGCTTAAGCGGGGCACCAAACAATGAGCAGTTCTTC.

This clonotype occurred many times. The chain is built from TRBV6-2 or TRBV6-3 and TRBJ2-3; D is uncertain. Germline loops: CDR1 MNHEY, CDR2 SVGEGT. V lost 10 bases, J lost 7 bases, and 18 bases lay in between. The CDR3 spans 13 residues. The CDR3 is CATEESPSNTQYF. CDR3 sequence (DNA): TGTGCCACCGAGGAGAGCCCGTCGAATACGCAGTATTTT.

The gene calls are TRBV7-9 and TRBJ2-3, with 9 bases lining up with TRBD1. V was pared by 4 bases and J by 2 bases, with 4 bases of the junction left unmatched. The CDR3 is 15 residues long. Looked up from germline, CDR1 is SEHNR and CDR2 is FQNEAQ (reference sequence). This CDR3 is CASSWTGDPTDTQYF. The DNA for the CDR3 is TGTGCCAGCAGCTGGACAGGGGACCCCACAGATACGCAGTATTTT. Full variable domain (outside the CDR3, taken from reference TRBV7-9 and TRBJ2-3): DTGVSQNPRHKITKRGQNVTFRCDPISEHNRLYWYRQTLGQGPEFLTYFQNEAQLEKSRLLSDRFSAERPKGSFSTLEIQRTEQGDSAMYLCASSWTGDPTDTQYFGPGTRLTVL.

This clonotype was counted only a few times. The rearrangement joins TRBV14 to TRBJ1-2; D ambiguous. V was shortened by 0 bases and J by 8 bases, with 19 bases between the two germline ends. Germline V lookup: CDR1 SGHDN, CDR2 FVKESK. This CDR3 comprises 16 residues. The CDR3, as DNA: TGTGCCAGCAGCCAAGATCTCCAGGCCTCACACGAAGGCTACACCTTC. It translates to CASSQDLQASHEGYTF. The whole variable domain, remainder taken from reference TRBV14 and TRBJ1-2, is EAGVTQFPSHSVIEKGQTVTLRCDPISGHDNLYWYRRVMGKEIKFLLHFVKESKQDESGMPNNRFLAERTGGTYSTLKVQPAELEDSGVYFCASSQDLQASHEGYTFGSGTRLTVV.

The chain uses TRBV27 and TRBJ2-1; 7 bases are a match to TRBD1. The germline gives CDR1 MNHEY, CDR2 SMNVEV (reference sequence). Losses at the gene ends were 5 bases for V and 3 bases for J; bases not matched to a gene: 7. This CDR3 is built from 15 residues. CDR3 bases: TGTGCCAGCAGTAGCCCCAGACAGGGCTACAATGAGCAGTTCTTC. Its translation is CASSSPRQGYNEQFF.

The chain joins TRBV4-1 to TRBJ2-3; 8 nucleotides agree with TRBD2. V lost 1 base and J lost 6; bases outside the gene matches: 3. Germline CDR1 and CDR2: MGHRA and YSYEKL. The CDR3 has 14 residues. The CDR3 DNA reads as TGCGCCAGCAGCCAAGGAGCGGGGGCTGATACGCAGTATTTT. Amino acid sequence: CASSQGAGADTQYF.